The 26 T cell receptor beta chains below all came from one sample that was sequenced in a study of shared clonotypes between healthy human individuals. It was CD45RO-negative cells, positively selected for CCR7, that made up naive CD8 cells, with terminally differentiated effector memory CD45RA+ cells excluded. TCRdb's copy holds only in-frame clones and misses some; the assay was immunoSEQ multiplex PCR. The sample holds some 2,100,000 clones, 85% to 95% seen once. Sequencing was carried out using naive CD8+ T cells from PBMCs. The receptors derive from a man aged 18-30 years in good health. Some clones in this sample may be carry-over from other donors' samples.

This chain uses TRBV2 with TRBJ1-4; D is uncertain. The J call may not be correct, given that the DNA end is closer to TRBJ2-2. This CDR3 contains 10 residues. Germline V lookup: CDR1 SNHLY, CDR2 FYNNEI. CDR3 region: CASRAGELFF. CDR3 nucleotide sequence: TGTGCCAGCAGAGCCGGGGAGCTGTTTTTT.

The chain employs TRBV30 and TRBJ2-1; D not certain. Germline V gene data show CDR1 as GTSNPN and CDR2 as SVGIG (reference sequence). Trimming took off 5 bases at V and 0 bases at J, with 14 bases between the two ends. The CDR3 consists of 15 residues. The CDR3: CAWQSEVSSYNEQFF. As DNA, the CDR3 is TGTGCCTGGCAGTCCGAGGTCAGCTCCTACAATGAGCAGTTCTTC.

The genes are TRBV25-1 and TRBJ2-2; 12 bases are shared with TRBD2. V lost 3 bases, J lost 0 bases, and 5 bases stayed unmatched. This CDR3 contains 18 residues. Germline V gives CDR1 MGHDK, CDR2 SYGVNS. The CDR3 coding sequence is TGTGCCAGCAGTGACTGGCTAGCGGGAGGGTCGAACACCGGGGAGCTGTTTTTT. This translates into CASSDWLAGGSNTGELFF.

The chain uses TRBV7-2 and TRBJ2-7, with 10 bases aligning to TRBD2. V gave up 5 bases and J gave up 4 bases; unmatched junction bases: 11. CDR1 is SGHTA, CDR2 FQGNSA, per germline. This CDR3 has 16 residues. The CDR3 nucleotides are TGTGCCAGCAGCCTCCCCACTAGCGGGGTGGGATACGAGCAGTACTTC. It encodes CASSLPTSGVGYEQYF.

The J gene is TRBJ2-5, the V gene TRBV5-4, with 9 bases matching TRBD2. This CDR3 is 17 amino acids long. CDR1 SGHNT and CDR2 YYREEE come from the germline V gene (reference sequence). J gave up 2 bases and V 0 bases, and 8 bases lay outside the gene matches. The CDR3 DNA follows: TGTGCCAGCAGCTTGGCATTAGCGGGAGTGTCTCAAGAGACCCAGTACTTC. Residues: CASSLALAGVSQETQYF.

V is TRBV29-1 and J is TRBJ2-2, with a possible D match to TRBD1 (5 bases). From germline, CDR1 is SQVTM and CDR2 ANQGSEA. Trimming left V 7 bases short and J 1 base short, with 19 bases between. This CDR3 contains 16 residues. The CDR3 DNA is TGCAGCGCTCGTCCCCCTGGGGCAGAGAACACCGGGGAGCTGTTTTTT. Protein sequence: CSARPPGAENTGELFF.

The chain uses TRBV27 and TRBJ1-5; 7 positions agree with TRBD1. The CDR3 is 18 amino acids. Germline CDR1 MNHEY, CDR2 SMNVEV (reference sequence). The trim removed 5 bases at V and 3 bases at J, leaving 16 bases unmatched. CDR3 bases: TGTGCCAGCAGTAACCCGGGGACAGCTAGCCGAGCCAATCAGCCCCAGCATTTT. Protein sequence: CASSNPGTASRANQPQHF.

In this sample, this clone turned up once. The chain links TRBV9 to TRBJ1-1; 9 bases fit TRBD1. Germline CDR1 and CDR2: SGDLS and YYNGEE. Germline trimming cut 3 bases from V and 4 bases from J; bases unmatched to any gene: 13. The CDR3 runs to 17 residues. CDR3 in amino acids: CASSGRTGEVGSTEAFF. The DNA for the CDR3 is TGTGCCAGCAGCGGGCGGACAGGGGAAGTCGGAAGCACTGAAGCTTTCTTT.

The chain combines TRBV9 with TRBJ2-7, with unresolved D. Between the trimmed V and J ends, which lost 0 bases and 2 bases, there was a span of 9 bases. Per the germline V gene, CDR1 is SGDLS and CDR2 is YYNGEE. The CDR3 spans 14 residues. CDR3 coding DNA: TGTGCCAGCAGCGTAGAGGGTTTTCCCTACGAGCAGTACTTC. It yields the protein CASSVEGFPYEQYF.

V gene TRBV6-4 combines with J gene TRBJ2-2, with TRBD2 identical over 7 bases. There are 14 residues in the CDR3. Germline CDR1 is MRHNA and CDR2 is SNTAGT. V was pared by 8 bases and J by 4 bases, with 7 bases of the junction left unmatched. This chain's CDR3 is CASPGGYCTGELFF. As DNA, the CDR3 is TGTGCCAGCCCGGGGGGTTACTGCACCGGGGAGCTGTTTTTT.

This clone appeared once. The chain employs TRBV7-2 and TRBJ2-7; D call uncertain. This CDR3 has 17 residues. CDR1 SGHTA and CDR2 FQGNSA come from the germline V gene. Trimming left V 0 bases short and J 2 bases short, with 17 bases between. The CDR3 region has the DNA TGTGCCAGCAGCTTAGCTAGGTCGGCAGGCAGACCCTACGAGCAGTACTTC. Translating it yields CASSLARSAGRPYEQYF.

This clone showed up just once. The chain uses TRBV7-8 and TRBJ1-2; D gene ambiguous. Trimming pared 5 bases from V and 2 bases from J, leaving 9 bases between. Germline CDR1 reads SGHVS; CDR2 reads FQNEAQ. This CDR3 is 13 amino acids long. The CDR3 nucleotides read TGTGCCAGCAGCCCGGTAGGAAACTATGGCTACACCTTC. It encodes CASSPVGNYGYTF.

This clone was found once. V gene TRBV9 combines with J gene TRBJ1-1, with D possibly TRBD1 on 6 matching bases. Between the trimmed V and J ends, which lost 3 bases and 0 bases, there was a span of 15 bases. CDR3 length: 16 residues. The V gene's germline CDR1 is SGDLS and CDR2 YYNGEE. CDR3 bases: TGTGCCAGCAGCGCCCCCCTTGGACAGATGAACACTGAAGCTTTCTTT. Translation gives CASSAPLGQMNTEAFF.

The V and J genes are TRBV11-2 and TRBJ1-2, with TRBD1 identical over 8 bases. The CDR3 contains 14 residues. J gave up 4 bases and V 1 base, and 2 bases lay outside the gene matches. The germline CDR1 and CDR2 sequences are SGHAT and FQNNGV. The CDR3 protein is CASSLGTGIYGYTF. CDR3 DNA: TGTGCCAGCAGCTTAGGGACAGGGATCTATGGCTACACCTTC. Drawing the rest from reference TRBV11-2 and TRBJ1-2, the complete variable domain is EAGVAQSPRYKIIEKRQSVAFWCNPISGHATLYWYQQILGQGPKLLIQFQNNGVVDDSQLPKDRFSAERLKGVDSTLKIQPAKLEDSAVYLCASSLGTGIYGYTFGSGTRLTVV.

This rearrangement joins TRBV11-2 to TRBJ2-7; the D call may be TRBD1 or TRBD2 (6 bases each). The CDR3 is 14 amino acids. Germline values: CDR1 SGHAT, CDR2 FQNNGV. V was clipped by 6 bases and J by 5 bases, with 17 bases between them. The CDR3: CASRGLSGDDEQYF. CDR3 DNA: TGTGCCAGCAGGGGACTCTCAGGGGATGACGAGCAGTACTTC. Full variable domain (rest looked up from reference TRBV11-2 and TRBJ2-7): EAGVAQSPRYKIIEKRQSVAFWCNPISGHATLYWYQQILGQGPKLLIQFQNNGVVDDSQLPKDRFSAERLKGVDSTLKIQPAKLEDSAVYLCASRGLSGDDEQYFGPGTRLTVT.

This rearrangement joins TRBV7-6 to TRBJ2-7; 15 nucleotides align to TRBD2. CDR1 is SGHVS, CDR2 FNYEAQ, per germline. V shed 7 bases, J shed 0 bases, and the junction held 10 bases outside the gene matches. This CDR3 comprises 18 residues. The CDR3 spells CASTDGLAGGPGSYEQYF. CDR3 DNA sequence: TGTGCCAGCACCGATGGACTAGCGGGAGGGCCGGGCTCCTACGAGCAGTACTTC.

The CDR3: CASSPVAGGPGEQYF. In DNA, the CDR3 is TGTGCCAGCAGCCCTGTAGCGGGAGGGCCGGGAGAGCAGTACTTC. The chain recombines TRBV7-8 with TRBJ2-7; TRBD2 matches 11 bases. This CDR3 is 15 amino acids long. CDR1 and CDR2 (germline): SGHVS, FQNEAQ. V lost 5 bases and J lost 7; bases outside the gene matches: 10.

The chain joins TRBV4-1 to TRBJ2-7, with D possibly being TRBD2 (6 bases). The CDR3 extends over 18 amino acids. Germline loops: CDR1 MGHRA, CDR2 YSYEKL. V was trimmed by 4 bases and J by 1 base, leaving 23 bases between them. The CDR3 sequence is CASSPGAPGGMGSYEQYF. In DNA form, the CDR3 reads TGCGCCAGCAGCCCTGGGGCGCCTGGCGGGATGGGGTCCTACGAGCAGTACTTC.

The chain joins TRBV29-1 to TRBJ2-7, with a tentative D call TRBD2 (6 bases). The germline V gene has CDR1 SQVTM and CDR2 ANQGSEA. V was shortened by 7 bases and J by 7 bases, with 14 bases between the two germline ends. The CDR3 contains 11 residues. The CDR3 sequence: CSAPDGGEQYF. CDR3 DNA sequence: TGCAGCGCACCGGACGGAGGGGAGCAGTACTTC.

This chain connects TRBV9 to TRBJ2-1; TRBD2 agrees at 10 bases. Trimming took 0 bases from V and 7 from J; bases not matched to a gene: 10. The CDR3 runs 17 residues. The V gene's germline CDR1 is SGDLS and CDR2 YYNGEE. CDR3 protein: CASSVGASGSSLNEQFF. The DNA for the CDR3 is TGTGCCAGCAGCGTAGGGGCTAGCGGGAGTAGCTTGAATGAGCAGTTCTTC.

The chain joins TRBV27 to TRBJ2-5, with D hard to call. Germline lookup yields CDR1 MNHEY and CDR2 SMNVEV (reference sequence). This CDR3 comprises 14 residues. Between the trimmed V and J ends, which lost 4 bases and 1 base, there was a span of 10 bases. CDR3 in DNA: TGTGCCAGCAGTTCATCCGGACCCCAAGAGACCCAGTACTTC. Encoded protein: CASSSSGPQETQYF.

This chain connects TRBV6-1 to TRBJ2-1; D remains ambiguous. CDR1 and CDR2 (germline): MNHNS, SASEGT. V shed 3 bases and J shed 2 bases, with 14 bases lying between them. CDR3 size: 16 residues. In nucleotides, the CDR3 is TGTGCCAGCAGTGAGTACGGCCGGGCTACCTACAATGAGCAGTTCTTC. The encoded protein is CASSEYGRATYNEQFF.

The chain has TRBV7-9 and TRBJ2-3; possible D gene TRBD2, 6 bases. Trimming cost V 1 base and J 4 bases, with 18 bases left between them. Germline V gives CDR1 SEHNR, CDR2 FQNEAQ (reference sequence). The CDR3 runs 17 residues. The CDR3 DNA reads TGTGCCAGCAGCTTAGGGAGTTTGGGGACTGAGGCAGATACGCAGTATTTT. Protein: CASSLGSLGTEADTQYF.

The sample holds a few counts of this clone. Within the sample, other DNA sequences also encode this same CDR3. The gene calls are TRBV9 and TRBJ1-1; TRBD1 might be the D (5 bases). V dropped 4 bases and J dropped 1 base, with 11 bases sitting between them. Germline V gene sequence: CDR1 SGDLS, CDR2 YYNGEE. This CDR3 has 14 residues. The CDR3 here is CASSTGGSNTEAFF. CDR3 DNA sequence: TGTGCCAGCAGCACTGGGGGGTCGAACACTGAAGCTTTCTTT.

The chain combines TRBV28 with TRBJ2-4; the D is unclear. The CDR3 has 14 amino acids. From germline, CDR1 is MDHEN and CDR2 SYDVKM. The V and J ends lost 6 bases and 1 base respectively, with 10 bases between them. Here the CDR3 reads CASSRFGAKNIQYF. The CDR3, as DNA: TGTGCCAGCAGCCGGTTCGGCGCCAAAAACATTCAGTACTTC.

The chain recombines TRBV5-4 with TRBJ1-3, with 8 bases fitting TRBD1. Germline lookup yields CDR1 SGHNT and CDR2 YYREEE (reference sequence). The CDR3 runs 15 residues. J gave up 0 bases and V 6 bases, and 5 bases lay outside the gene matches. For the CDR3, the DNA is TGTGCCAGCACACGACAGGGGAGCTCTGGAAACACCATATATTTT. This gives the protein CASTRQGSSGNTIYF.